The T cell receptor beta chain under discussion was sequenced for a study of blood T cells in healthy people across ages. The V gene lost 3 bases and the J gene lost 7 bases, with 25 bases spanning the gap. CDR1 is DFQATT and CDR2 is SNEGSKA in the germline V gene (reference sequence). This CDR3 is 16 amino acids long. With a J-beta primer mix and a sample-barcoded 5' primer, a second PCR ran about 7 to 12 cycles. TCRdb processed the 5' RACE reads anew with MiXCR; each CDR3 protein has one entry. The profile shows about 650,000 distinct CDR3 sequences, 32% of them singletons. This clonotype was sampled from a woman aged 80 or over in good health. This sequence joins TRBV20-1 and TRBJ2-7; no reliable D call. Sequencing was done on a sample of blood. In DNA form, the CDR3 reads TGCAGTGCTAGTCTGGTCGAACGAGGCTCCCACAATGAGCAGTACTTC. Translating it yields CSASLVERGSHNEQYF.